Below are 10 T cell receptor beta chains sequenced from a single sample in a study of cytomegalovirus exposure and HLA in healthy donors. PCR primers comprised 60 Vbeta and 13 Jbeta primers. TCRdb's table, derived via immunoSEQ multiplex PCR, lists solely in-frame clones and lacks some. This sample has approximately 190,000 clones, with about four fifths found just once. The sequenced material came from PBMCs. These receptors were taken from a middle-aged man in good health and CMV-seropositive.

The chain joins TRBV29-1 to TRBJ1-2, with a weak D call TRBD1 (5 bases). Germline V gene sequence: CDR1 SQVTM, CDR2 ANQGSEA. CDR3 size: 15 residues. The V end was cut by 5 bases, the J end by 8 bases, with 24 bases between. CDR3 in amino acids: CSVPFRQFRGDGYTF. CDR3 in DNA: TGCAGCGTTCCTTTCCGACAGTTCCGAGGTGACGGCTACACCTTC. Based on the CDR3 plus reference TRBV29-1 and TRBJ1-2, the full variable domain is SAVISQKPSRDICQRGTSLTIQCQVDSQVTMMFWYRQQPGQSLTLIATANQGSEATYESGFVIDKFPISRPNLTFSTLTVSNMSPEDSSIYLCSVPFRQFRGDGYTFGSGTRLTVV.

The V call is TRBV6-5, the J call TRBJ1-1; D remains unclear. V was pared by 0 bases and J by 3 bases, with 8 bases between. CDR1 is MNHEY and CDR2 is SVGAGI in the germline V gene. The CDR3 spans 14 residues. The CDR3 bases are TGTGCCAGCAGTTACTCGACGCAGGACACTGAAGCTTTCTTT. Protein sequence: CASSYSTQDTEAFF.

This clone was recorded once. The chain combines TRBV5-6 with TRBJ2-3, with a weak D call TRBD1 (6 bases). Germline loops: CDR1 SGHDT, CDR2 YYEEEE. With 0 bases removed from V and 0 bases from J, the gap between germline ends came to 11 bases. This CDR3 spans 16 amino acids. The chain's CDR3 is CASSLVRGVSTDTQYF. The CDR3 region has the DNA TGTGCCAGCAGCTTGGTCAGGGGTGTTAGCACAGATACGCAGTATTTT. Filled out from reference TRBV5-6 and TRBJ2-3, the complete variable domain reads DAGVTQSPTHLIKTRGQQVTLRCSPKSGHDTVSWYQQALGQGPQFIFQYYEEEERQRGNFPDRFSGHQFPNYSSELNVNALLLGDSALYLCASSLVRGVSTDTQYFGPGTRLTVL.

This clone turned up a few times. V and J are TRBV5-4 and TRBJ2-2, with a weak D call TRBD1 (6 bases). Between the trimmed V and J ends, which lost 3 bases and 5 bases, there was a span of 17 bases. The CDR3 has 16 residues. Germline values: CDR1 SGHNT, CDR2 YYREEE (reference sequence). The CDR3 sequence: CASSSMTGRSTGELFF. In nucleotides, the CDR3 is TGTGCCAGCAGCTCAATGACAGGCCGGTCGACCGGGGAGCTGTTTTTT.

This chain uses TRBV7-9 with TRBJ1-3; TRBD1 might be the D (5 bases). V was cut by 6 bases and J by 0 bases, with 12 bases left in between. The CDR3 is made up of 15 amino acids. The germline V gene encodes CDR1 SEHNR and CDR2 FQNEAQ (reference sequence). The CDR3 DNA reads as TGTGCCAGCAGTCAAGCAGGGTCCTCTGGAAACACCATATATTTT. Translated: CASSQAGSSGNTIYF.

The chain recombines TRBV4-1 with TRBJ1-6; D unclear. CDR1 MGHRA and CDR2 YSYEKL come from the germline V gene. Trimming took 0 bases from V and 1 from J, leaving 13 bases between them. The CDR3 consists of 18 residues. CDR3 sequence (DNA): TGCGCCAGCAGCCAAGACGTTCTCACCAGGTCCTATAATTCACCCCTCCACTTT. Translating gives CASSQDVLTRSYNSPLHF.

The gene calls are TRBV18 and TRBJ2-1, with 7 bases fitting TRBD2. V was pared by 0 bases and J by 5 bases, with 10 bases of the junction left unmatched. The CDR3 totals 17 residues. Germline CDR1 reads KGHSH; CDR2 reads LQKENI. CDR3 region: CASSPPVVGRADNEQFF. As DNA, the CDR3 is TGTGCCAGCTCACCACCGGTGGTAGGGAGGGCCGACAATGAGCAGTTCTTC.

The chain carries TRBV21-1 and TRBJ1-5. TRBV21-1 is reported as a pseudogene. The CDR3 contains 16 residues. As DNA, the CDR3 is TGTGCCAGCAGCAAAGGAGGTAGTGGGCGGGGTCAGCCCCAGCATTTT. Protein sequence: CASSKGGSGRGQPQHF.

The V and J genes are TRBV11-2 and TRBJ2-7; weak D call: TRBD2 (5 bases). Germline V gives CDR1 SGHAT, CDR2 FQNNGV. Trimming removed 1 base at V and 6 bases at J, with 10 bases between. This CDR3 contains 13 residues. DNA for the CDR3: TGTGCCAGCAGCTTAGCAGAGGGTCTCGAGCAGTACTTC. Residues: CASSLAEGLEQYF. The full variable domain, with the rest looked up from reference TRBV11-2 and TRBJ2-7, is EAGVAQSPRYKIIEKRQSVAFWCNPISGHATLYWYQQILGQGPKLLIQFQNNGVVDDSQLPKDRFSAERLKGVDSTLKIQPAKLEDSAVYLCASSLAEGLEQYFGPGTRLTVT.

This clone appeared once. This sequence joins TRBV4-3 and TRBJ2-1, with 7 bases identical to TRBD1. Germline values: CDR1 LGHNA, CDR2 YSLEER. CDR3 length: 14 residues. The trim removed 0 bases at V and 7 bases at J, leaving 3 bases unmatched. Here the CDR3 DNA reads TGCGCCAGCAGCCAAGAGACAGGGTGGAATGAGCAGTTCTTC. Amino acid sequence: CASSQETGWNEQFF.